The present T cell receptor beta chain was sequenced within a study of cytomegalovirus exposure and HLA in healthy donors. Both 60 Vbeta primers and 13 Jbeta primers went into the PCR. Assay used: immunoSEQ multiplex PCR; TCRdb lists only in-frame clones, some missing. The sample contains about 100,000 clones, about 80% of which appear only once. Only a few counts were recorded for this clone. The antigen is undetermined. The junction and the germline gene differ at one end; a read error may be behind it. This CDR3 region has 15 residues. The germline V gene has CDR1 SNHLY and CDR2 FYNNEI. Study-level findings and limits: Usually a TCR sequence was rare, but some public TCRs were found in many donors.

The clonotype was recovered from a man aged 45-60 years in good health and CMV-seropositive. The chain combines TRBV2 with TRBJ2-6, with D possibly being TRBD1 (5 bases). Sequenced sample: PBMCs. The CDR3 spells CASSWGGSGANGLTF. The CDR3 bases are TGTGCCAGCAGTTGGGGCGGCTCTGGGGCCAACGGCCTGACTTTC.